The present T cell receptor beta chain was sequenced within a study of shared clonotypes between healthy human individuals. This clone was found once. Its antigen is unknown. Positive CCR7 selection of CD45RO-negative cells yielded the naive CD8 cells, and terminally differentiated effector memory CD45RA+ cells were excluded. TCRdb's table, derived via immunoSEQ multiplex PCR, lists solely in-frame clones and lacks some. The table lists some 2.1 million clones, around 95% of them singletons. Study outcomes and limitations: Despite large depth, rarefaction showed incomplete sorted-subset sequencing. Sharing across a handful of donors was seen in roughly 5% of naive CD4 clonotypes. Represented diversity (both genetic and exposure-history) was limited by the small number of donors. Clonotypes shared by all four sorted-subset donors had higher generation probabilities than non-shared clonotypes.

The CDR3 is 18 amino acids. V dropped 3 bases and J dropped 4 bases, with 25 bases sitting between them. The V gene's germline CDR1 is SGHDT and CDR2 YYEEEE. This TCR was recovered from a man younger than 35 in good health. Some clones in this sample may be carry-over from other donors' samples. Sample: naive CD8+ T cells from PBMCs. The chain is built from TRBV5-6 and TRBJ1-1; D may be TRBD1 (6 bases). The chain's CDR3 is CASSYRGGGEGLGTEAFF. CDR3 DNA: TGTGCCAGCAGCTACCGCGGTGGGGGCGAGGGATTGGGCACTGAAGCTTTCTTT. The variable domain in full, with the rest retrieved from reference TRBV5-6 and TRBJ1-1, is DAGVTQSPTHLIKTRGQQVTLRCSPKSGHDTVSWYQQALGQGPQFIFQYYEEEERQRGNFPDRFSGHQFPNYSSELNVNALLLGDSALYLCASSYRGGGEGLGTEAFFGQGTRLTVV.